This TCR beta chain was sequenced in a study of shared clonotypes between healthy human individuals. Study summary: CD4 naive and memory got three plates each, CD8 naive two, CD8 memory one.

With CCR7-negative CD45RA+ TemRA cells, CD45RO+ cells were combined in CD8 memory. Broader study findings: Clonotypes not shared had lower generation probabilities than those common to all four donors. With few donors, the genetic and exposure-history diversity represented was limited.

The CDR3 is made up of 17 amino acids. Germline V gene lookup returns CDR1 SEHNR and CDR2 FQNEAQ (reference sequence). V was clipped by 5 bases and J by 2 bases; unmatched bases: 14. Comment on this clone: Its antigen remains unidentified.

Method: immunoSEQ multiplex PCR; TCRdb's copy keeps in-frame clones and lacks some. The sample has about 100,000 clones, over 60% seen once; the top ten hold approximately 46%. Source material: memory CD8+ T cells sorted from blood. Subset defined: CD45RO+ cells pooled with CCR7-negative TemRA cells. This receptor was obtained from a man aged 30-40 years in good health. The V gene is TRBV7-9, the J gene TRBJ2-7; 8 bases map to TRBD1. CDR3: CASSPASGDRWTYEQYF. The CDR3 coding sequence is TGTGCCAGCAGCCCCGCATCAGGGGACAGGTGGACCTACGAGCAGTACTTC. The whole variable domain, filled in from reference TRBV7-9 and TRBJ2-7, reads DTGVSQNPRHKITKRGQNVTFRCDPISEHNRLYWYRQTLGQGPEFLTYFQNEAQLEKSRLLSDRFSAERPKGSFSTLEIQRTEQGDSAMYLCASSPASGDRWTYEQYFGPGTRLTVT.